These 4 T cell receptor beta chains originate from one sample sequenced in a study of blood T cell repertoires in COVID-19 (dated by TCRdb to between 2020 and 2021). Library generation was performed with the immunoSEQ multiplex PCR assay. Entries here come from immuneACCESS through TCRdb and include only in-frame sequences with V and J called. Some clones fail to appear in such tables; in the studies checked, an unresolved V gene covers under half of the shortfall, and the cause of the remainder is unknown. Recorded for this sample are 50,000 to 60,000 clones; roughly 85% of them occurred a single time. Clones ranked in the top ten supply 9.5% to 15% of the sample. The sample comprised peripheral blood. These receptors originate from a human donor in a cohort sampled during active COVID-19.

This clone was counted only a few times. The J gene is TRBJ2-1, the V gene TRBV6-5; possible D gene TRBD2, 7 bases. V lost 0 bases and J 6 bases, leaving 12 bases between the germline ends. Germline V lookup: CDR1 MNHEY, CDR2 SVGAGI. This CDR3 is built from 15 residues. This chain's CDR3 is CASSYSLGGANEQFF. The CDR3 nucleotides read TGTGCCAGCAGTTACTCTTTAGGGGGGGCCAATGAGCAGTTCTTC.

The CDR3 reads CASRYLGGAADTQYF. For the CDR3, the DNA is TGTGCCAGCAGATATTTGGGCGGGGCGGCAGATACGCAGTATTTT. This rearrangement joins TRBV27 to TRBJ2-3; maybe TRBD2 (6 bases). Germline CDR1 MNHEY, CDR2 SMNVEV (reference sequence). This CDR3 has 15 residues. V was cut by 6 bases and J by 4 bases, with 17 bases left in between.

The gene calls are TRBV7-2 and TRBJ1-5, with TRBD1 matching 7 bases. V trimming: 1 base; J trimming: 9 bases; junction bases outside the gene matches: 12. There are 16 residues in the CDR3. CDR1 is SGHTA, CDR2 FQGNSA, per germline. Here the CDR3 reads CASSLETGTVGLPQHF. CDR3 coding DNA: TGTGCCAGCAGCTTAGAGACCGGGACAGTGGGGCTGCCCCAGCATTTT. Based on the CDR3 plus reference TRBV7-2 and TRBJ1-5, the full variable domain is GAGVSQSPSNKVTEKGKDVELRCDPISGHTALYWYRQSLGQGLEFLIYFQGNSAPDKSGLPSDRFSAERTGGSVSTLTIQRTQQEDSAVYLCASSLETGTVGLPQHFGDGTRLSIL.

V and J are TRBV10-1 and TRBJ1-1, with TRBD1 identical over 11 bases. J gave up 3 bases and V 6 bases, and 15 bases lay outside the gene matches. Germline V gene data show CDR1 as WNHNN and CDR2 as SYGVQD (reference sequence). There are 18 residues in the CDR3. The CDR3 sequence: CASSRMDRGRDGDTEAFF. The CDR3 nucleotides read TGCGCCAGCAGCCGCATGGACAGGGGGCGCGACGGGGACACTGAAGCTTTCTTT.